These 20 T cell receptor beta chains were all obtained from the same sample, sequenced in a study of PD-1 blockade in classical Hodgkin lymphoma. There was relapse after autologous stem cell transplantation in every patient, and there was variation in brentuximab vedotin exposure. The assay was immunoSEQ multiplex PCR, and TCRdb's table has in-frame clones only and misses some. Here the sample spans roughly 40,000 clones, about two thirds being singletons. The sequenced sample was peripheral blood mononuclear cells (PBMCs), obtained at baseline. All receptors come from a human donor with classical Hodgkin lymphoma.

The rearrangement uses TRBV27 and TRBJ2-2, with 11 nucleotides matching TRBD2. Germline V lookup: CDR1 MNHEY, CDR2 SMNVEV (reference sequence). V shed 5 bases, J shed 4 bases, and the junction held 3 bases outside the gene matches. The CDR3 contains 15 residues. CDR3 nucleotides: TGTGCCAGCAGTCGTAGCGGGGGGGCCACCGGGGAGCTGTTTTTT. It yields the protein CASSRSGGATGELFF.

Comments on this clone: The conserved phenylalanine or tryptophan normally closing the CDR3 is absent here, so this likely arose from a read error. The chain recombines TRBV6-6 with TRBJ1-5; the match to TRBD1 covers 10 bases. V was clipped by 5 bases and J by 7 bases; unmatched bases: 2. Germline V gene sequence: CDR1 MNHNY, CDR2 SVGAGI (reference sequence). This CDR3 region has 13 residues. CDR3 loop: CASSGDRGQPQHL. The CDR3 DNA is TGTGCCAGCAGTGGGGACAGGGGCCAGCCCCAGCATCTT.

This clone was recorded only once. The chain employs TRBV7-6 and TRBJ2-1; D is undetermined. CDR3 length equals 13 residues. Germline V gene sequence: CDR1 SGHVS, CDR2 FNYEAQ. The V gene lost 1 base and the J gene lost 3 bases, with 4 bases spanning the gap. CDR3 nucleotide sequence: TGTGCCAGCAGCTTAGTTCTCTACAATGAGCAGTTCTTC. Amino acid sequence: CASSLVLYNEQFF.

CDR3 residues: CASSITGTEVAYEQYF. CDR3 nucleotides: TGTGCCAGCAGTATAACCGGGACAGAAGTCGCCTACGAGCAGTACTTC. The V call is TRBV27, the J call TRBJ2-7; TRBD1 matches 7 bases. V trimming: 5 bases; J trimming: 2 bases; junction bases outside the gene matches: 12. This CDR3 contains 16 residues. CDR1 and CDR2 from the germline V gene are MNHEY and SMNVEV (reference sequence).

This clone turned up a few times. This chain connects TRBV28 to TRBJ2-2; D is unclear. Trimming stripped 2 bases from V and 6 bases from J, with 13 bases between. Per germline, CDR1 MDHEN and CDR2 SYDVKM. There are 15 residues in the CDR3. The CDR3 loop is CASSLQQTVPGELFF. The CDR3 DNA follows: TGTGCCAGCAGTTTACAGCAAACTGTTCCCGGGGAGCTGTTTTTT.

V and J are TRBV14 and TRBJ1-1; D gene uncertain. The CDR3 sequence is 13 residues long. The germline V gene encodes CDR1 SGHDN and CDR2 FVKESK. V shed 4 bases and J shed 0 bases, with 6 bases lying between them. CDR3 sequence reads: CASSRGMNTEAFF. CDR3 nucleotides: TGTGCCAGCAGCCGAGGGATGAACACTGAAGCTTTCTTT.

Details on this clone: The sample has other DNA sequences that encode this CDR3 too. This rearrangement joins TRBV6-5 to TRBJ2-7; 8 nucleotides align to TRBD2. This CDR3 is built from 14 residues. Germline values: CDR1 MNHEY, CDR2 SVGAGI. Trimming took 6 bases from V and 4 from J; bases not matched to a gene: 8. CDR3 coding DNA: TGTGCCAGCAGGCGTGAGACGGGGGGGTACGAGCAGTACTTC. Protein: CASRRETGGYEQYF.

The chain uses TRBV5-1 and TRBJ2-7, with D possibly matching TRBD1 (6 bases). This CDR3 comprises 12 residues. Trimming took off 2 bases at V and 4 bases at J, with 7 bases between the two ends. Germline V gene sequence: CDR1 SGHRS, CDR2 YFSETQ. CDR3 residues: CASSLGTYEQYF. The CDR3 DNA is TGCGCCAGCAGCTTAGGGACATACGAGCAGTACTTC.

The CDR3 nucleotides read TGTGCCAGCAGCTTTGGGGGTATGGGTGAAAAACTGTTTTTT. Translated: CASSFGGMGEKLFF. The chain combines TRBV7-8 with TRBJ1-4, with D possibly matching TRBD1 (5 bases). CDR1 is SGHVS, CDR2 FQNEAQ, per germline. Trimming stripped 3 bases from V and 7 bases from J, with 12 bases between. This CDR3 has 14 amino acids.

This chain connects TRBV4-2 to TRBJ2-3, with 10 bases aligning to TRBD1. The germline gives CDR1 LGHNA, CDR2 YNFKEQ. There are 17 residues in the CDR3. V shed 0 bases, J shed 4 bases, and the junction held 7 bases outside the gene matches. CDR3 sequence: CASSQDSGTGVSDTQYF. CDR3 sequence (DNA): TGTGCCAGCAGCCAAGATAGCGGGACAGGGGTATCAGATACGCAGTATTTT.

J is TRBJ2-1 and V is TRBV2; D may be TRBD1 or TRBD2 (5 bases each). The germline CDR1 and CDR2 sequences are SNHLY and FYNNEI. The CDR3 loop spans 12 amino acids. Trimming left V 5 bases short and J 8 bases short, with 10 bases between. CDR3 amino acids: CASSLGRDEQFF. CDR3 sequence (DNA): TGTGCCAGCAGTTTGGGGCGGGATGAGCAGTTCTTC.

The chain uses TRBV29-1 and TRBJ1-3, with no clear D. The germline V and J ends were trimmed by 0 bases and 4 bases, with 7 bases remaining between them. The CDR3 consists of 13 residues. Germline-derived CDR1 and CDR2 are SQVTM and ANQGSEA. The CDR3 DNA sequence: TGCAGCGTTGAAGAGGGGTACGGAAACACCATATATTTT. Translated: CSVEEGYGNTIYF.

Written as DNA, the CDR3 is TGTGCCAGCAGTTTCCAGGGGGCGCCCCCTGTTATAGATACGCAGTATTTT. Its translation is CASSFQGAPPVIDTQYF. This chain connects TRBV27 to TRBJ2-3, with 8 bases matching TRBD1. The junction had 13 bases not matched to a gene; V was cut back by 3 bases and J by 5 bases. Germline V CDR1 and CDR2: MNHEY, SMNVEV (reference sequence). This CDR3 spans 17 amino acids.

The CDR3: CASSLIKNTQYF. The CDR3 DNA is TGTGCCAGCAGCTTAATTAAGAATACGCAGTATTTT. The chain has TRBV7-2 and TRBJ2-3, with no clear D. Germline V gene data show CDR1 as SGHTA and CDR2 as FQGNSA. V lost 2 bases to trimming and J lost 7 bases, with 7 bases between them. This CDR3 has 12 amino acids.

This rearrangement joins TRBV28 to TRBJ2-3, with D possibly TRBD2 on 6 matching bases. This CDR3 has 15 residues. Germline lookup yields CDR1 MDHEN and CDR2 SYDVKM. Trimming removed 5 bases from V and 1 base from J, with 13 bases in between. The CDR3: CASSPMGGGTDTQYF. Here the CDR3 DNA reads TGTGCCAGCAGTCCTATGGGGGGTGGCACAGATACGCAGTATTTT.

The rearrangement joins TRBV4-3 to TRBJ2-1; D is unclear. CDR1 LGHNA and CDR2 YSLEER come from the germline V gene. The CDR3 runs 15 residues. Trimming removed 0 bases from V and 0 bases from J, with 6 bases in between. CDR3 coding DNA: TGCGCCAGCAGCCAAGACAGCAGCTCCTACAATGAGCAGTTCTTC. It yields the protein CASSQDSSSYNEQFF.

CDR3 DNA: TGTGCCACCAGCAGAGTGAGGGAGTTGGGCACCGGGGAGCTGTTTTTT. Its translation: CATSRVRELGTGELFF. The chain is built from TRBV15 and TRBJ2-2; D perhaps matches TRBD2 (5 bases). CDR3 length: 16 amino acids. The germline V gene has CDR1 LNHNV and CDR2 YYDKDF (reference sequence). V was trimmed by 1 base and J by 4 bases, leaving 13 bases between them.

The gene calls are TRBV29-1 and TRBJ2-3, with D unresolved. Germline V gives CDR1 SQVTM, CDR2 ANQGSEA. The germline V and J ends were trimmed by 6 bases and 2 bases, with 9 bases remaining between them. This CDR3 has 12 residues. The CDR3 bases are TGCAGCGTCAAGGCATCCACAGATACGCAGTATTTT. Translated, it gives CSVKASTDTQYF.

This rearrangement joins TRBV5-6 to TRBJ2-7, with D perhaps matching TRBD1 (5 bases). This CDR3 is built from 15 residues. V shed 4 bases and J shed 0 bases, with 14 bases lying between them. Germline CDR1 and CDR2: SGHDT and YYEEEE. This CDR3 reads CASSQDLDSSYEQYF. As DNA, the CDR3 is TGTGCCAGCAGCCAAGATTTAGACAGCTCCTACGAGCAGTACTTC.

J is TRBJ1-2 and V is TRBV5-8; D is possibly TRBD1 (6 bases). The V and J ends lost 4 bases and 5 bases respectively, with 18 bases between them. Germline CDR1 and CDR2: SGHTS and YDEGEE. This CDR3 has 15 residues. For the CDR3, the DNA is TGTGCCAGCAGCCCGAGATACAGGGACTTATATGGCTACACCTTC. Its translation: CASSPRYRDLYGYTF.